The next 15 T cell receptor beta chains were all read from a single sample in a study of blood T cell repertoires in COVID-19. TCRdb keeps only in-frame clones here, not all; method: immunoSEQ multiplex PCR. The sample carries roughly 190,000 clones, about 76% recorded once. The sequenced sample was peripheral blood. The receptors shown here come from a woman aged 45 to 65 with active or convalescent COVID-19.

This clone was observed a single time. J is TRBJ1-5 and V is TRBV27, with no clear D. V was clipped by 5 bases and J by 9 bases, with 17 bases between them. The CDR3 spans 14 residues. Germline CDR1 and CDR2: MNHEY and SMNVEV (reference sequence). CDR3 protein: CASSVRSSSGPQHF. As DNA, the CDR3 is TGTGCCAGCAGTGTCAGGTCGAGTAGCGGGCCCCAGCATTTT.

The CDR3 sequence is CASSLGAGVGVFGYTF. CDR3 nucleotides: TGTGCCAGCAGCTTAGGGGCAGGGGTCGGAGTTTTTGGCTACACCTTC. This chain connects TRBV7-2 to TRBJ1-2; maybe TRBD1 (6 bases). Germline V gives CDR1 SGHTA, CDR2 FQGNSA. CDR3 size: 16 residues. The germline V and J ends were trimmed by 1 base and 7 bases, with 19 bases remaining between them.

The V gene is TRBV2, the J gene TRBJ1-1, with 11 positions matching TRBD1. The CDR3 loop spans 13 amino acids. The V gene end was trimmed by 5 bases and the J gene end by 11 bases; junction bases not matched to a gene: 7. In germline, CDR1 is SNHLY, CDR2 FYNNEI. CDR3 in DNA: TGTGCCAGCAGTTTGGACAGGGGGCATGTGGCTTTCTTT. It specifies CASSLDRGHVAFF. Full variable domain (missing parts from reference TRBV2 and TRBJ1-1): EPEVTQTPSHQVTQMGQEVILRCVPISNHLYFYWYRQILGQKVEFLVSFYNNEISEKSEIFDDQFSVERPDGSNFTLKIRSTKLEDSAMYFCASSLDRGHVAFFGQGTRLTVV.

V gene TRBV6-6 combines with J gene TRBJ1-5, with a tentative D call TRBD1 (5 bases). The CDR3 spans 13 residues. V dropped 6 bases and J dropped 3 bases, with 9 bases sitting between them. Germline V gives CDR1 MNHNY, CDR2 SVGAGI (reference sequence). CDR3 sequence: CASSLRDNQPQHF. CDR3 in DNA: TGTGCCAGCAGCCTCAGGGACAATCAGCCCCAGCATTTT.

The CDR3 DNA is TGTGCCAGCAGGGAACAGGGGGCCAACTATGGCTACACCTTC. Amino acids: CASREQGANYGYTF. The rearrangement joins TRBV28 to TRBJ1-2; 9 positions agree with TRBD1. After removal of 6 bases from V and 2 bases from J, the junction contained 4 bases not matched to a gene. Germline V gene lookup returns CDR1 MDHEN and CDR2 SYDVKM. CDR3 length: 14 residues.

V usage is TRBV9 and J usage is TRBJ2-4, with 8 bases aligning to TRBD1. With 4 bases clipped from V and 2 bases from J, the junction kept 5 bases outside the gene matches. This CDR3 spans 15 amino acids. From germline, CDR1 is SGDLS and CDR2 YYNGEE. This CDR3 is CASSPRQGPKNIQYF. In DNA form, the CDR3 reads TGTGCCAGCAGCCCCCGACAGGGGCCCAAAAACATTCAGTACTTC. The whole variable domain, remainder taken from reference TRBV9 and TRBJ2-4, is DSGVTQTPKHLITATGQRVTLRCSPRSGDLSVYWYQQSLDQGLQFLIQYYNGEERAKGNILERFSAQQFPDLHSELNLSSLELGDSALYFCASSPRQGPKNIQYFGAGTRLSVL.

The sample holds one count of this clone. The chain has TRBV5-1 and TRBJ1-1; TRBD1 aligns across 8 bases. Per germline, CDR1 SGHRS and CDR2 YFSETQ. J gave up 6 bases and V 2 bases, and 12 bases lay outside the gene matches. This CDR3 spans 16 amino acids. CDR3 nucleotides: TGCGCCAGCAGCTTCGAACCCCAGGGGGCGGGTGCTGAAGCTTTCTTT. This codes for CASSFEPQGAGAEAFF.

The chain uses TRBV28 and TRBJ1-1; no reliable D call. This CDR3 is built from 14 residues. Germline V gene sequence: CDR1 MDHEN, CDR2 SYDVKM. With 5 bases removed from V and 3 bases from J, the gap between germline ends came to 13 bases. CDR3 in DNA: TGTGCCAGCAGTACCTTGGAGCGGCACACTGAAGCTTTCTTT. This codes for CASSTLERHTEAFF.

This clone came up a few times. This chain uses TRBV5-6 with TRBJ1-5; D is unresolved. This CDR3 comprises 17 residues. Trimming removed 1 base at V and 4 bases at J, with 18 bases between. Per the germline V gene, CDR1 is SGHDT and CDR2 is YYEEEE. The CDR3 sequence is CASSLSSVWEFNQPQHF. CDR3 nucleotides: TGTGCCAGCAGCTTGTCATCGGTGTGGGAGTTTAATCAGCCCCAGCATTTT.

V is TRBV3-1 (or the pseudogene TRBV3-2) and J is TRBJ2-1; 7 bases agree with TRBD2. V lost 4 bases and J lost 7; bases outside the gene matches: 7. CDR3 length equals 14 residues. The germline CDR1 and CDR2 sequences are LGHDT and YNNKEL (reference sequence). The CDR3 DNA follows: TGTGCCAGCAGCCTCGGGGGGAATAGAAATGAGCAGTTCTTC. This codes for CASSLGGNRNEQFF.

This clone was detected a few times. The chain links TRBV29-1 to TRBJ2-2; 7 positions agree with TRBD1. V dropped 0 bases and J dropped 3; count of bases not matched to a gene: 1. This CDR3 spans 14 amino acids. The germline gives CDR1 SQVTM, CDR2 ANQGSEA. CDR3 region: CSVEEGQDTGELFF. The CDR3 bases are TGCAGCGTTGAAGAAGGACAGGACACCGGGGAGCTGTTTTTT.

This chain links TRBV30 with TRBJ1-1; no clear D gene. From germline, CDR1 is GTSNPN and CDR2 SVGIG (reference sequence). Trimming removed 0 bases from V and 1 base from J, with 15 bases in between. The CDR3 loop spans 16 amino acids. In nucleotides, the CDR3 is TGTGCCTGGAGTGTAGGGTTGAGGACTTCGAACACTGAAGCTTTCTTT. It specifies CAWSVGLRTSNTEAFF.

The chain recombines TRBV11-3 with TRBJ2-3; 7 nucleotides agree with TRBD2. The CDR3 spans 15 residues. The germline gives CDR1 SGHNT, CDR2 YENEEA. Unmatched junction bases numbered 6, after V lost 5 bases and J lost 1 base. Here the CDR3 reads CASSPTSAGTDTQYF. The CDR3 region has the DNA TGTGCCAGCAGCCCCACTAGCGCCGGCACAGATACGCAGTATTTT.

This clone was counted once. This chain links TRBV9 with TRBJ2-3; 7 bases align to TRBD2. The CDR3 is 14 amino acids. Losses at the gene ends were 4 bases for V and 4 bases for J; bases not matched to a gene: 6. Germline CDR1 is SGDLS and CDR2 is YYNGEE. In DNA, the CDR3 is TGTGCCAGCAGCTTCAGACTAGCAGCAGATACGCAGTATTTT. This gives the protein CASSFRLAADTQYF. Full variable domain (remainder filled in from reference TRBV9 and TRBJ2-3): DSGVTQTPKHLITATGQRVTLRCSPRSGDLSVYWYQQSLDQGLQFLIQYYNGEERAKGNILERFSAQQFPDLHSELNLSSLELGDSALYFCASSFRLAADTQYFGPGTRLTVL.

This clone came up a few times. The rearrangement links TRBV6-5 to TRBJ2-5; D may be TRBD1 (6 bases). Trimming stripped 7 bases from V and 5 bases from J, with 17 bases between. Germline CDR1 is MNHEY and CDR2 is SVGAGI. This CDR3 spans 14 amino acids. CDR3 residues: CASTPGAASETQYF. CDR3 coding DNA: TGTGCCAGCACCCCAGGGGCAGCCAGCGAGACCCAGTACTTC.